Following are 9 T cell receptor beta chains from one sample sequenced in a study of T cell repertoires in cytomegalovirus infection. TCRdb passed the reads through MiXCR, listing each CDR3 protein once. The data hold just under 300,000 distinct CDR3 sequences, with about 8.8% observed a single time. Sample: PBMCs. These receptors were collected from a human donor in good health (CMV status not recorded). Some clones in this sample may be carry-over from other donors' samples.

This clonotype was seen at least ten times. The J gene is TRBJ2-5, the V gene TRBV29-1; 7 bases map to TRBD2. CDR1 and CDR2 from the germline V gene are SQVTM and ANQGSEA. Trimming cost V 5 bases and J 2 bases; bases outside gene matches: 11. This CDR3 has 15 residues. The CDR3 is CSVYFLGTMQETQYF. CDR3 DNA: TGCAGCGTTTATTTCTTGGGGACTATGCAAGAGACCCAGTACTTC. The variable domain in full, with the rest retrieved from reference TRBV29-1 and TRBJ2-5, is SAVISQKPSRDICQRGTSLTIQCQVDSQVTMMFWYRQQPGQSLTLIATANQGSEATYESGFVIDKFPISRPNLTFSTLTVSNMSPEDSSIYLCSVYFLGTMQETQYFGPGTRLLVL.

This clonotype was found many times. This sequence joins TRBV12-3 or TRBV12-4 and TRBJ2-1; TRBD2 matches at 8 bases. Trimming cost V 7 bases and J 0 bases; bases outside gene matches: 14. The length of the CDR3 is 18 residues. CDR3 sequence: CASTPSSRAGGSYNEQFF. The CDR3 DNA follows: TGTGCCAGCACCCCCAGTTCCCGGGCGGGGGGCTCCTACAATGAGCAGTTCTTC.

This clonotype came up many times. The V gene is TRBV7-6, the J gene TRBJ2-7, with a possible D match to TRBD1 (6 bases). Between the trimmed V and J ends, which lost 5 bases and 2 bases, there was a span of 16 bases. In germline, CDR1 is SGHVS, CDR2 FNYEAQ. The CDR3 length is 15 residues. CDR3 sequence reads: CASSPYRDNPYEQYF. The CDR3 DNA reads TGTGCCAGCAGCCCCTACCGGGACAACCCCTACGAGCAGTACTTC.

The sample holds many counts of this clonotype. The CDR3 spells CASSYAGHLQETQYF. The CDR3 nucleotides read TGTGCCAGCAGTTACGCGGGACATCTACAAGAGACCCAGTACTTC. This sequence joins TRBV6-5 and TRBJ2-5; D assignment may be TRBD1 or TRBD2 (6 bases each). Germline V gene sequence: CDR1 MNHEY, CDR2 SVGAGI. There are 15 residues in the CDR3. Trimming left V 2 bases short and J 2 bases short, with 12 bases between.

This clonotype showed up many times. This rearrangement joins TRBV5-1 to TRBJ1-1; perhaps TRBD1 as D (5 bases). V shed 0 bases and J shed 3 bases, with 9 bases lying between them. Germline lookup yields CDR1 SGHRS and CDR2 YFSETQ. The CDR3 contains 14 residues. CDR3 sequence reads: CASSLDGRDTEAFF. The CDR3 DNA follows: TGCGCCAGCAGCTTGGATGGCAGGGACACTGAAGCTTTCTTT.

This clonotype has a handful of counts. The chain uses TRBV5-4 and TRBJ1-2, with D maybe TRBD1 (5 bases). Looked up from germline, CDR1 is SGHNT and CDR2 is YYREEE (reference sequence). The V end lost 5 bases, the J end lost 8 bases, and 19 bases lay between the germline ends. The length of the CDR3 is 14 residues. Written as DNA, the CDR3 is TGTGCCAGCAGTTTTTCTTCAGGAACAGGAGGCTACACCTTC. Translated, it gives CASSFSSGTGGYTF.

This clonotype was observed at least ten times. At one boundary the junction diverges from the germline segment, which might be a read error. The chain employs TRBV7-7 and TRBJ2-1; 11 nucleotides align to TRBD2. This CDR3 contains 16 residues. Germline loops: CDR1 SSHAT, CDR2 FNYEAQ (reference sequence). In DNA, the CDR3 is TGTGCTAGCAGCTTAGGCCTAGCGGGGGGAAACAATGAGCAGTTCTTC. Its protein is CASSLGLAGGNNEQFF.

In its sample, this clonotype was seen many times. J is TRBJ1-2 and V is TRBV12-3 or TRBV12-4; D remains ambiguous. CDR3 length: 14 amino acids. V was trimmed by 2 bases and J by 4 bases, leaving 11 bases between them. The CDR3 DNA follows: TGTGCCAGCAGTTTATTAGCAGAGTCCTATGGCTACACCTTC. Protein product: CASSLLAESYGYTF.

In this sample, this clonotype turned up many times. The chain recombines TRBV12-3 or TRBV12-4 with TRBJ1-3; the D is unclear. Trimming removed 2 bases from V and 0 bases from J, with 11 bases in between. The CDR3 is 16 residues long. The CDR3 loop reads CASSLYAQSSGNTIYF. The CDR3 DNA follows: TGTGCCAGCAGTTTATACGCCCAGAGCTCTGGAAACACCATATATTTT.